The TCR beta chain under discussion was sequenced for a study of T cell responses to AZD1222 COVID-19 vaccine. General study findings and limits: Vaccine-related CD4 TCRs covered spike, predominating at 160-218 and 743-854. Among the donors, most were white British and more were female, and clonal diversity was possibly underestimated. Nearly half of spike-specific TCRs reportedly go after variant regions that carry no mutations.

Libraries were prepared by immunoSEQ multiplex PCR; TCRdb keeps only in-frame clonotypes and omits some of them. The repertoire holds 100,000 to 150,000 clones, with just over 90% as singletons. On this clone: Its antigen is as yet unknown.

This CDR3 spans 16 amino acids. Per the germline V gene, CDR1 is SGHVS and CDR2 is FQNEAQ. V was clipped by 5 bases and J by 3 bases, with 20 bases between them. Sequencing was performed on peripheral blood, taken 28 days after the second AZD1222 dose. The genes are TRBV7-8 and TRBJ2-7; D may be TRBD2 (7 bases). The receptor was derived from an adult who received the AZD1222 COVID-19 vaccine. CDR3 sequence: CASSPGGTGSYYEQYF. CDR3 coding DNA: TGTGCCAGCAGCCCGGGGGGAACAGGGAGTTACTACGAGCAGTACTTC.